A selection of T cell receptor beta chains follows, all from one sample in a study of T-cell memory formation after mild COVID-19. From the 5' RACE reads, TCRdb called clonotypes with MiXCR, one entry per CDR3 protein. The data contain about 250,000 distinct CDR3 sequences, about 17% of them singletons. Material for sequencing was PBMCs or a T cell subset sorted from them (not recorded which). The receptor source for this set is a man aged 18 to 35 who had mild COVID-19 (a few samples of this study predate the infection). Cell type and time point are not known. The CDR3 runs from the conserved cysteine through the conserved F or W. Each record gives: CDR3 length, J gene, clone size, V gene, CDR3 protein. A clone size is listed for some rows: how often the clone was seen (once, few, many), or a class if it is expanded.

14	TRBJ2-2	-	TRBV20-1	CSARGRGNTGELFF
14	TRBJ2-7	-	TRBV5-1	CASSSTTASYEQYF
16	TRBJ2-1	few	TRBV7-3	CASSPSSGGFYNEQFF
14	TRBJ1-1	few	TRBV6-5	CASSYLDRNTEDFF
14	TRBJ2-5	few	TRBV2	CASSYSYGRETQYF
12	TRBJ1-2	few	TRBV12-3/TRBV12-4	CASSLLRTGYTF
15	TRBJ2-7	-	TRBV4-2	CASSRGTDRSYEQYF
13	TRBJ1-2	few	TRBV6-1	CASREENSYGYTF
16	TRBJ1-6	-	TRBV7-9	CASSSWTGGNGSPLHF
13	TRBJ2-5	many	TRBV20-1	CSASQLARETQYF
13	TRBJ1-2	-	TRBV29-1	CSVGAGTLGGYTF
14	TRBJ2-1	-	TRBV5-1	CASSLERSYNEQFF
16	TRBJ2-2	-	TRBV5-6	CASSESGTGNTGELFF
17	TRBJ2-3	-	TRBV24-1	CATSGYVGRGGTDTQYF
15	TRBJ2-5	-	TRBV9	CASSVSGGSQETQYF
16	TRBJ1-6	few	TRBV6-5	CASKREVSSYNSPLHF
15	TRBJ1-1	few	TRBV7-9	CASSTRGQGGTEAFF
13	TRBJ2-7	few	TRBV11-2	CASSPRTEGEQYF
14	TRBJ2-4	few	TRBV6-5	CASSYPGGDGIQYF
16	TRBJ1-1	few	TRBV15	CATSGRDREKNTEAFF
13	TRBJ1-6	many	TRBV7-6	CASSLATDSPLHF
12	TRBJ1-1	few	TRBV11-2	CASSLDSSGAFF
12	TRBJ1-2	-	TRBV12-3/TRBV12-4	CASSRGLGGYTF
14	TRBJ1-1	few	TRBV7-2	CASSRGTGVTEAFF
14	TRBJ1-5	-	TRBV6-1	CASSVGQPNQPQHF
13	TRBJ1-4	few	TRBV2	CASGGQGPEKLFF
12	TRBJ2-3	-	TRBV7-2	CASRLAADTQYF
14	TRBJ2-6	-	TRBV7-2	CASSLDLGANVLTF
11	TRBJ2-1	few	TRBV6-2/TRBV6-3	CASSHGHEQFF
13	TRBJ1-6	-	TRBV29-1	CSVETGVGSPLHF
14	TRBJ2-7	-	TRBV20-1	CSARQRTGWHEQYF
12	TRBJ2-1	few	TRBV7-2	CASSTPGRKQFF
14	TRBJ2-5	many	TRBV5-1	CASSSTGTGETQYF
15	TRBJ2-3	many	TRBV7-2	CASSLGGGTNPPQYF
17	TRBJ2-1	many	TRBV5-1	CASSLAGDRGSYNEQFF
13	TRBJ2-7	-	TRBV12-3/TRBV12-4	CASSFGLGNEQYF
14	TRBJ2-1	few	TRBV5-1	CASGLAGGDNEQFF
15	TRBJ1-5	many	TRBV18	CASSPGGGADQPQHF
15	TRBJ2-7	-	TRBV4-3	CASSQDPRRAYEQYF
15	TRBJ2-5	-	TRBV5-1	CASSPGHGSQETQYF
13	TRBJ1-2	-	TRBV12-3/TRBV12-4	CASSNGQGAGYTF
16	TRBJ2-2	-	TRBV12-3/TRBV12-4	CASSLGLALGTGELFF
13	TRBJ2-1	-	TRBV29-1	CSVWTGERNEQFF
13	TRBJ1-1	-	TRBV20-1	CSAREGGDTEAFF
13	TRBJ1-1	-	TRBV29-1	CSVHGLSNTEAFF